This T cell receptor (beta chain) emerged from a study of human T cells and chemical hapten exposure. The time point is: pre-sensitization, week 0. As to treatment: therapeutic diphenylcyclopropenone sensitization with weekly scalp DPC. The CDR3 is 14 amino acids. Germline V gene data show CDR1 as DFQATT and CDR2 as SNEGSKA (reference sequence). Trimming took off 4 bases at V and 1 base at J, with 10 bases between the two ends. Per the original methods: Sequenced samples showed a median of approximately 96,000 TCRs each, with counts running from about 20,000 to 690,000. TCRdb reprocessed the RACE reads via MiXCR and lists one record per CDR3 protein. Clone size and V and J calls follow TCRdb, not the original study. The profile shows about 120,000 distinct CDR3 sequences, less than 15% of them singletons.

This specimen was whole blood, taken in connection with sensitization to the hapten diphenylcyclopropenone (DPC). The source of this sequence is a woman aged 18-35 years with alopecia areata. Some clones in this sample may be carry-over from other donors' samples. The chain joins TRBV20-1 to TRBJ2-2, with D perhaps given as TRBD1 or TRBD2 (5 bases each). The CDR3 DNA sequence: TGCAGTGCTACCGGGACCTTGAACACCGGGGAGCTGTTTTTT. This sequence encodes CSATGTLNTGELFF.